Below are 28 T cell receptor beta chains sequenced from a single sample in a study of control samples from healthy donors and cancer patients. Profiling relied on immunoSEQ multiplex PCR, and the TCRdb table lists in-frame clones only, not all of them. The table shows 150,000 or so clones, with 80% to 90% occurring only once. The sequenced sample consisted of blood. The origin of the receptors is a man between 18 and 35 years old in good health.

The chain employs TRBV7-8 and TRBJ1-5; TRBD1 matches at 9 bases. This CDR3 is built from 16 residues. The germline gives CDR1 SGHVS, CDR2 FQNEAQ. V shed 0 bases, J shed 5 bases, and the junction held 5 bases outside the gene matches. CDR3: CASSLARTGVDQPQHF. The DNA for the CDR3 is TGTGCCAGCAGCTTAGCTAGGACAGGGGTCGATCAGCCCCAGCATTTT.

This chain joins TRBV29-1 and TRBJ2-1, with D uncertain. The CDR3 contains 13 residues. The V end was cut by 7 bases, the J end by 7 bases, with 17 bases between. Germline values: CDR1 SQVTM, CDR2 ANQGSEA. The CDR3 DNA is TGCAGCGCCCAAGTTATACGTGATAATGAGCAGTTCTTC. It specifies CSAQVIRDNEQFF.

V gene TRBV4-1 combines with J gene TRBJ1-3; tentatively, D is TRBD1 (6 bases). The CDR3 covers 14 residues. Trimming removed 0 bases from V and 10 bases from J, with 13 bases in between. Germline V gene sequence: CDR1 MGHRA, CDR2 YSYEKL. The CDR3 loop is CASSQDPGEWTIYF. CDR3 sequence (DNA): TGCGCCAGCAGCCAAGATCCAGGGGAGTGGACCATATATTTT.

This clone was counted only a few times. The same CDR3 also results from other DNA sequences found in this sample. CDR3 in amino acids: CASSLGLAGGQETQYF. The CDR3 region has the DNA TGTGCCAGCAGCTTAGGCCTAGCGGGGGGCCAAGAGACCCAGTACTTC. This chain links TRBV13 with TRBJ2-5; 11 bases match TRBD2. Germline V gene data show CDR1 as PRHDT and CDR2 as FYEKMQ (reference sequence). The CDR3 runs to 16 residues. The J segment lost 1 base and the V segment lost 0 bases, leaving 1 base of the junction unmatched.

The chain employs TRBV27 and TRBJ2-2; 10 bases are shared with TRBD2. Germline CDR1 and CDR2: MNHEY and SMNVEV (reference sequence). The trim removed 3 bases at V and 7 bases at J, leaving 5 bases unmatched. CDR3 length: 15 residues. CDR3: CASSFSGGASGELFF. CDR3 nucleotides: TGTGCCAGCAGTTTCAGCGGGGGGGCTAGCGGGGAGCTGTTTTTT.

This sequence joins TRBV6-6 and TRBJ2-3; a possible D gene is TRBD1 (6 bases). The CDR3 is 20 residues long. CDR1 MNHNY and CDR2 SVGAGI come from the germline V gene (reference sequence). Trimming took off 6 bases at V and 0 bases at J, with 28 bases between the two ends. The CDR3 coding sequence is TGTGCCAGCAGCGGCTACGGAACCTCGGGACACTCACAAAGCACAGATACGCAGTATTTT. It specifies CASSGYGTSGHSQSTDTQYF.

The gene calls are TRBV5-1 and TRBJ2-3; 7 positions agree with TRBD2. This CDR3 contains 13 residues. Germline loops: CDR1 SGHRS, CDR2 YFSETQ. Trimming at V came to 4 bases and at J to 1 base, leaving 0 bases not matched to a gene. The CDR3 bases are TGCGCCAGCAGCGCGGGGGGCACAGATACGCAGTATTTT. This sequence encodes CASSAGGTDTQYF.

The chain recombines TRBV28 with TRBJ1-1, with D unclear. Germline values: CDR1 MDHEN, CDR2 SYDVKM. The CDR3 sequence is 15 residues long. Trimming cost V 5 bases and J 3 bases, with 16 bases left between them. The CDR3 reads CASSLTGPGDTEAFF. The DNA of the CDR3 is TGTGCCAGCAGTCTAACTGGACCGGGTGACACTGAAGCTTTCTTT.

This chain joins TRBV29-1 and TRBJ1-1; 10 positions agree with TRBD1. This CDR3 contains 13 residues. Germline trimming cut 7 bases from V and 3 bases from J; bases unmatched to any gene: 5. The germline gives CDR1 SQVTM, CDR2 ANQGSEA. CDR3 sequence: CSGTGGRDTEAFF. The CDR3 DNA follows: TGCAGCGGGACAGGGGGGCGAGACACTGAAGCTTTCTTT. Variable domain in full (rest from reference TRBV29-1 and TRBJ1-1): SAVISQKPSRDICQRGTSLTIQCQVDSQVTMMFWYRQQPGQSLTLIATANQGSEATYESGFVIDKFPISRPNLTFSTLTVSNMSPEDSSIYLCSGTGGRDTEAFFGQGTRLTVV.

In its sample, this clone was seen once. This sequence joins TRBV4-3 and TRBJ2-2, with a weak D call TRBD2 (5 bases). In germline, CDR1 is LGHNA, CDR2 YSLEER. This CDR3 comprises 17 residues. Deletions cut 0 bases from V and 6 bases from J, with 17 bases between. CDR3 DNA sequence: TGCGCCAGCAGCCAAGATAGCCTGGCGGTCGGGGCCGGGGAGCTGTTTTTT. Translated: CASSQDSLAVGAGELFF.

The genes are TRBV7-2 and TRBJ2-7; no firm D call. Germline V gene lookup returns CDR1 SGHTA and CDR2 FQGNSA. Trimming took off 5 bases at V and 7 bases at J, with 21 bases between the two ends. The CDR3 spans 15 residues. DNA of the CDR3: TGTGCCAGCAGCCCGCAATCGTGGAACGTCTGGGAGCAGTACTTC. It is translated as CASSPQSWNVWEQYF.

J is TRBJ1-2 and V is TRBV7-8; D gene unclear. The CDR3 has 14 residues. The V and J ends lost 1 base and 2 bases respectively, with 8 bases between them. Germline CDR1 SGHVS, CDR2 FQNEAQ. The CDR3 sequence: CASSLVDRNYGYTF. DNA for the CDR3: TGTGCCAGCAGCTTAGTTGACCGGAACTATGGCTACACCTTC. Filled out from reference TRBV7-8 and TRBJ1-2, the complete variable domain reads GAGVSQSPRYKVAKRGQDVALRCDPISGHVSLFWYQQALGQGPEFLTYFQNEAQLDKSGLPSDRFFAERPEGSVSTLKIQRTQQEDSAVYLCASSLVDRNYGYTFGSGTRLTVV.

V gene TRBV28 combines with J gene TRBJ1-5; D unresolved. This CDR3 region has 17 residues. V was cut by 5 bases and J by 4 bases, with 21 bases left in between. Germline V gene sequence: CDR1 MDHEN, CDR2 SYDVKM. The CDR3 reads CASSPAQARNRNQPQHF. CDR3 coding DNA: TGTGCCAGCAGTCCCGCCCAGGCGCGAAATCGTAATCAGCCCCAGCATTTT.

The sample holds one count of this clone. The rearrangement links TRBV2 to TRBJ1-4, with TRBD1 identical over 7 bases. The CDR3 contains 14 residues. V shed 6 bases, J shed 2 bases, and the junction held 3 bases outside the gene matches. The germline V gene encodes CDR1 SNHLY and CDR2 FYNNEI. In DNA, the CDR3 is TGTGCCAGCAGCCGGGACAGCACTAATGAAAAACTGTTTTTT. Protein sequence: CASSRDSTNEKLFF.

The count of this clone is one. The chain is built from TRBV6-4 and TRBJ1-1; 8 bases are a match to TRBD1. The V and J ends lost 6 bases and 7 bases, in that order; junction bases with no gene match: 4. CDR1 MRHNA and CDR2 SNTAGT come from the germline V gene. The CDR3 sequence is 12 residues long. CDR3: CASRSGGGEAFF. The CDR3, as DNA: TGTGCCAGCAGATCAGGGGGCGGTGAAGCTTTCTTT.

The DNA for the CDR3 is TGTGCCAGCAGCCGCAGAACTCGGCTATGGGGGGACGAGCAGTACTTC. This sequence encodes CASSRRTRLWGDEQYF. The rearrangement joins TRBV7-3 to TRBJ2-7; tentative D call: TRBD2 (6 bases). The CDR3 consists of 16 residues. The V end was cut by 5 bases, the J end by 5 bases, with 22 bases between. Germline CDR1 is SGHTA and CDR2 is FQGTGA.

CDR3 residues: CASSLGLADIYEQYF. As DNA, the CDR3 is TGTGCCAGCAGTCTGGGACTAGCGGATATCTACGAGCAGTACTTC. The rearrangement uses TRBV6-2 or TRBV6-3 and TRBJ2-7; 11 bases are shared with TRBD2. The length of the CDR3 is 15 residues. The J segment lost 3 bases and the V segment lost 5 bases, leaving 6 bases of the junction unmatched. Germline CDR1 reads MNHEY; CDR2 reads SVGEGT.

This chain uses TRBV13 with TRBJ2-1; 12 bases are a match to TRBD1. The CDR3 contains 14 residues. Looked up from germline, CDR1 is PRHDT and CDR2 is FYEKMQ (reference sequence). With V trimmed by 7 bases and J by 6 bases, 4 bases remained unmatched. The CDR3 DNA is TGTGCCAGCACGGCGGGACAGGGGGCCAATGAGCAGTTCTTC. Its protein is CASTAGQGANEQFF.

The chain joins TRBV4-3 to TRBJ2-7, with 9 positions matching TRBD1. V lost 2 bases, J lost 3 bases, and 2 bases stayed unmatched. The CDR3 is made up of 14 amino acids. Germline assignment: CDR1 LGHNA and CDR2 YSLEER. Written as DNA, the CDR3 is TGCGCCAGCAGCCAAACGACAGGGGGCTACGAGCAGTACTTC. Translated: CASSQTTGGYEQYF.

The DNA for the CDR3 is TGTGCCAGCAGTTCGGGGACTGAAGCTTTCTTT. It is translated as CASSSGTEAFF. The rearrangement links TRBV27 to TRBJ1-1; no clear D. Germline lookup yields CDR1 MNHEY and CDR2 SMNVEV (reference sequence). Deletions cut 4 bases from V and 5 bases from J, with 5 bases between. The CDR3 is made up of 11 amino acids.

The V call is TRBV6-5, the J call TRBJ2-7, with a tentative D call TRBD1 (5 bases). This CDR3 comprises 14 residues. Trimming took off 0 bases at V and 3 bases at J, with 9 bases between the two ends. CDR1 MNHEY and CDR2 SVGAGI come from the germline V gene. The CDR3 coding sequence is TGTGCCAGCAGTTACTCCCCCGACAGCTACGAGCAGTACTTC. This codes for CASSYSPDSYEQYF.

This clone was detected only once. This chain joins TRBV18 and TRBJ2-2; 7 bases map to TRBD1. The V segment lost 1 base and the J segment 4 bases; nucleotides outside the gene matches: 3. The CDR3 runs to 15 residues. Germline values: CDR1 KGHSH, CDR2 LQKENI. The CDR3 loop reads CASSPRAGGTGELFF. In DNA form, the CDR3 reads TGTGCCAGCTCACCACGGGCAGGGGGCACCGGGGAGCTGTTTTTT.

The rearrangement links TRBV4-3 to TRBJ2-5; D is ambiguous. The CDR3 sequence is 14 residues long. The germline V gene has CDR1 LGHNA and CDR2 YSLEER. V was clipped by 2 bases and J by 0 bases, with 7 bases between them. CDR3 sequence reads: CASSQYSNQETQYF. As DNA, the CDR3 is TGCGCCAGCAGCCAATATTCGAACCAAGAGACCCAGTACTTC.

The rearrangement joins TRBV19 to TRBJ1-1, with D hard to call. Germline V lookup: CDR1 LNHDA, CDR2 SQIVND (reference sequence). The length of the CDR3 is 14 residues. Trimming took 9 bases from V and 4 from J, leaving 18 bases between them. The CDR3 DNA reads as TGTGCCAGCGTTTTCGGGGATTCGGGCACTGAAGCTTTCTTT. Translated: CASVFGDSGTEAFF.

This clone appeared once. CDR3 protein: CASSQGNEQFF. The CDR3 coding sequence is TGTGCCAGCAGCCAAGGGAATGAGCAGTTCTTC. The chain joins TRBV4-2 to TRBJ2-1; D is undetermined. CDR3 size: 11 residues. The V end lost 1 base, the J end lost 7 bases, and 2 bases lay between the germline ends. Germline V CDR1 and CDR2: LGHNA, YNFKEQ.

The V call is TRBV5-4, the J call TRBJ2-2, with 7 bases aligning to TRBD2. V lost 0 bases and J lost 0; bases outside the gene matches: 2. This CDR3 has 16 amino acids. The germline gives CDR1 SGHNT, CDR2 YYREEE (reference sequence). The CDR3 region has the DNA TGTGCCAGCAGCTTGGGGGGACTAACGAACACCGGGGAGCTGTTTTTT. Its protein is CASSLGGLTNTGELFF.

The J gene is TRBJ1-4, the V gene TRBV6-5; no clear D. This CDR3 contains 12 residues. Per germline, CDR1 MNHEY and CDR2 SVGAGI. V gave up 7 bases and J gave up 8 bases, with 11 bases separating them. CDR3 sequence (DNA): TGTGCCAGCATGTCGGGGAGGGAAAAACTGTTTTTT. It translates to CASMSGREKLFF.

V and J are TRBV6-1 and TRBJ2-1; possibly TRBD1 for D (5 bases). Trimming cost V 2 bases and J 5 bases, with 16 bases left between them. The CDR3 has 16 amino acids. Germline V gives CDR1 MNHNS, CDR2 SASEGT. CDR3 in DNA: TGTGCCAGCAGTGAATCTCTGGGGCGGACAAACAATGAGCAGTTCTTC. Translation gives CASSESLGRTNNEQFF.